Listed below are T cell receptor beta chains from one sample, sequenced in a study of cytomegalovirus exposure and HLA in healthy donors. Clones were read by immunoSEQ multiplex PCR, and TCRdb kept only the in-frame ones, dropping some. Here the sample spans roughly 130,000 clones, 66% being singletons. The sample was PBMCs. These TCRs come from a young man in good health and CMV-seronegative. CDR3s include the opening cysteine and the closing phenylalanine or tryptophan. The D gene is left open where the match is weak. Clone size is shown for a subset of rows, as once, few, many or a class of expanded clone.

j_gene,abundance,d_gene,v_gene,CDR3aa,CDR3nt
TRBJ1-5,few,.,TRBV30,CAWDHGGNRQPQHF,TGTGCCTGGGACCACGGGGGTAATCGTCAGCCCCAGCATTTT
TRBJ1-1,.,TRBD1,TRBV13,CASSLFTGANTEAFF,TGTGCCAGCAGCTTGTTTACAGGGGCCAACACTGAAGCTTTCTTT
TRBJ1-1,few,.,TRBV7-6,CASSGGTDIEAFF,TGTGCCAGCAGCGGGGGGACGGATATTGAAGCTTTCTTT
TRBJ2-3,.,TRBD2,TRBV30,CAWSLLAGTDTQYF,TGTGCCTGGAGTCTACTAGCGGGCACAGATACGCAGTATTTT
TRBJ1-4,.,TRBD1,TRBV6-5,CASRDRQGAYEKLFF,TGTGCCAGCAGAGACCGACAGGGCGCGTATGAAAAACTGTTTTTT
TRBJ2-5,once,.,TRBV28,CASSSNRYQETQYF,TGTGCCAGCAGTTCCAACCGGTACCAAGAGACCCAGTACTTC
TRBJ2-7,.,TRBD1,TRBV5-5,CASSFIQGVGEQYF,TGTGCCAGCAGCTTCATACAGGGGGTAGGCGAGCAGTACTTC
TRBJ2-1,.,.,TRBV4-3,CASSQDRLAHNEQFF,TGCGCCAGCAGCCAAGATAGGCTAGCCCACAATGAGCAGTTCTTC
TRBJ2-2,.,.,TRBV10-3,CAALASNTGELFF,TGTGCCGCACTCGCGTCTAACACCGGGGAGCTGTTTTTT
TRBJ2-7,.,.,TRBV29-1,CSVERQGGYEQYF,TGCAGCGTTGAGCGTCAGGGTGGCTACGAGCAGTACTTC
TRBJ2-1,.,TRBD1,TRBV4-2,CASSQGVQGARNEQFF,TGTGCCAGCAGCCAAGGGGTACAGGGGGCGCGAAATGAGCAGTTCTTC
TRBJ2-2,.,TRBD1,TRBV19,CASRGWGQGGTGELFF,TGTGCCAGTAGAGGGTGGGGACAGGGTGGCACCGGGGAGCTGTTTTTT
TRBJ2-1,few,TRBD1,TRBV6-1,CASSPGQGYNEQFF,TGTGCCAGCAGTCCGGGACAGGGATACAATGAGCAGTTCTTC
TRBJ1-2,.,.,TRBV5-6,CASRTGGGGYGYTF,TGTGCCAGCAGAACAGGAGGGGGGGGCTATGGCTACACCTTC
TRBJ2-1,.,.,TRBV5-1,CASSLESGLGLLNNEQFF,TGCGCCAGCAGCTTGGAGAGCGGGCTCGGTCTACTGAACAATGAGCAGTTCTTC
TRBJ2-7,.,.,TRBV4-3,CASSPSRGRTYEQYF,TGCGCCAGCAGCCCCTCGCGGGGACGAACCTACGAGCAGTACTTC
TRBJ2-1,few,TRBD2,TRBV11-2,CASSRTSVGGAVNEQFF,TGTGCCAGCAGCCGGACTAGCGTGGGGGGGGCTGTGAATGAGCAGTTCTTC
TRBJ1-5,few,.,TRBV6-1,CASTRANQPQHF,TGTGCCAGCACGAGGGCCAATCAGCCCCAGCATTTT
TRBJ1-2,.,TRBD1,TRBV7-9,CASSLLPGQGQTNYGYTF,TGTGCCAGCAGCTTATTACCGGGACAGGGGCAAACTAACTATGGCTACACCTTC
TRBJ2-2,.,TRBD2,TRBV5-6,CASSFSSGGTGELFF,TGTGCCAGCAGCTTTTCTAGCGGGGGGACCGGGGAGCTGTTTTTT
TRBJ2-7,once,TRBD2,TRBV4-3,CASSQDFLAGVYEQYF,TGCGCCAGCAGCCAAGATTTCCTAGCGGGAGTATACGAGCAGTACTTC
TRBJ2-7,.,TRBD2,TRBV7-9,CASSFLLAGGSYEQYF,TGTGCCAGCAGCTTCTTACTAGCGGGAGGGAGTTACGAGCAGTACTTC
TRBJ2-1,.,.,TRBV5-4,CASSFWGLSSYNEQFF,TGTGCCAGCAGCTTTTGGGGCCTGAGCTCCTACAATGAGCAGTTCTTC
TRBJ1-2,.,.,TRBV6-5,CASRQNRERNYGYTF,TGTGCCAGCAGACAAAACAGGGAGCGAAACTATGGCTACACCTTC
TRBJ1-4,few,.,TRBV5-8,CASSPGRGFATNEKLFF,TGTGCCAGCAGCCCCGGCCGCGGCTTTGCAACTAATGAAAAACTGTTTTTT
TRBJ2-2,.,.,TRBV6-5,CASSRGTGELFF,TGTGCCAGCAGTCGGGGCACCGGGGAGCTGTTTTTT
TRBJ2-3,.,TRBD2,TRBV7-9,CASSALAGGLTAQYF,TGTGCCAGCAGCGCACTAGCGGGGGGGCTTACTGCGCAGTATTTT
TRBJ2-7,few,.,TRBV21-1,CASRSTGDYEQYF,TGTGCCAGCAGAAGCACAGGGGACTACGAGCAGTACTTC
TRBJ2-5,.,.,TRBV5-6,CASSWRGLRGSETQYF,TGTGCCAGCAGCTGGAGGGGACTTAGAGGTTCAGAGACCCAGTACTTC
TRBJ1-2,.,TRBD1,TRBV27,CASSARTGRDGYTF,TGTGCCAGCAGTGCCCGGACAGGGAGAGATGGCTACACCTTC
TRBJ2-7,.,.,TRBV2,CASSEGRAPYEQYF,TGTGCCAGCAGTGAAGGGAGAGCACCCTACGAGCAGTACTTC
TRBJ1-4,few,.,TRBV10-2,CASSRQATNEKLFF,TGCGCCAGCAGCCGACAGGCAACTAATGAAAAACTGTTTTTT
TRBJ2-5,once,TRBD2,TRBV6-6,CASSSISGGQETQYF,TGTGCCAGCAGTTCCATTAGCGGGGGGCAAGAGACCCAGTACTTC
TRBJ2-3,.,TRBD2,TRBV7-8,CASSHEAGVATDTQYF,TGTGCCAGCAGCCACGAAGCGGGAGTTGCTACAGATACGCAGTATTTT
TRBJ2-3,few,TRBD2,TRBV29-1,CSVVAGEDTQYF,TGCAGCGTTGTAGCGGGAGAGGATACGCAGTATTTT
TRBJ2-1,once,.,TRBV19,CASSFGLRVNNEQFF,TGTGCCAGTAGCTTCGGACTAAGGGTAAACAATGAGCAGTTCTTC
TRBJ1-5,few,TRBD1,TRBV5-6,CASSSRDRDYNQPQHF,TGTGCCAGCAGCAGCCGGGACAGGGACTACAATCAGCCCCAGCATTTT
TRBJ2-1,.,.,TRBV6-1,CASSDGTFYNEQFF,TGTGCCAGCAGTGATGGGACTTTCTACAATGAGCAGTTCTTC
TRBJ1-1,.,TRBD1,TRBV5-1,CASSLGTGAEAFF,TGCGCCAGCAGCTTGGGTACAGGGGCTGAAGCTTTCTTT
TRBJ2-7,.,TRBD2,TRBV2,CASSVKREAGEQYF,TGTGCCAGCAGTGTCAAGCGGGAGGCGGGTGAGCAGTACTTC
TRBJ2-1,few,.,TRBV6-1,CASSEWEITHEQFF,TGTGCCAGCAGTGAATGGGAGATTACCCACGAGCAGTTCTTC
TRBJ2-7,.,TRBD1,TRBV6-1,CASSEGTGGYRQYF,TGTGCCAGCAGTGAAGGGACAGGGGGCTACAGGCAGTACTTC
TRBJ1-1,.,.,TRBV7-2,CASSLKGLGGTEAFF,TGTGCCAGCAGCTTAAAGGGATTGGGGGGCACTGAAGCTTTCTTT
TRBJ2-7,.,TRBD1,TRBV7-2,CASSSSRDRYEQYF,TGTGCCAGCAGCTCGTCCCGGGACAGGTACGAGCAGTACTTC
TRBJ2-3,few,TRBD1,TRBV14,CASSRTGPDTQYF,TGTGCCAGCAGCCGGACAGGACCAGATACGCAGTATTTT